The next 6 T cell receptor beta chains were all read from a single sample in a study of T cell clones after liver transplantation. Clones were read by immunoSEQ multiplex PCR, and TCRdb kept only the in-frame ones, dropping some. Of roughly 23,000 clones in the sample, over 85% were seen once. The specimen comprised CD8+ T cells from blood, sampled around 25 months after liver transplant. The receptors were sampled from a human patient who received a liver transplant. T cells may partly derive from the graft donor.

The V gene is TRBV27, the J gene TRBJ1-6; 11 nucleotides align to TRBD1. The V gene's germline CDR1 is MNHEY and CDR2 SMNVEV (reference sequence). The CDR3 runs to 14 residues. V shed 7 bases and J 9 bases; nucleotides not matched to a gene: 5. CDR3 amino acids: CASMAGTGGSPLHF. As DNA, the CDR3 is TGTGCCAGCATGGCCGGGACAGGGGGTTCACCCCTCCACTTT.

This CDR3 reads CASSSRDRAKNIQYF. The CDR3 DNA sequence: TGTGCCAGCAGTTCCCGGGACAGGGCCAAAAACATTCAGTACTTC. The V call is TRBV28, the J call TRBJ2-4, with 8 bases lining up with TRBD1. V lost 4 bases to trimming and J lost 1 base; unmatched junction nucleotides: 3. The length of the CDR3 is 15 residues. Germline CDR1 is MDHEN and CDR2 is SYDVKM.

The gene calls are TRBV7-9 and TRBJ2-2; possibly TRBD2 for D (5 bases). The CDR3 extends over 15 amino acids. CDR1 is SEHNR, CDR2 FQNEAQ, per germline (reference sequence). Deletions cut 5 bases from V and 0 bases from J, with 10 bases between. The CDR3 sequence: CASSPGSANTGELFF. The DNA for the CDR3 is TGTGCCAGCAGCCCGGGGTCCGCGAACACCGGGGAGCTGTTTTTT.

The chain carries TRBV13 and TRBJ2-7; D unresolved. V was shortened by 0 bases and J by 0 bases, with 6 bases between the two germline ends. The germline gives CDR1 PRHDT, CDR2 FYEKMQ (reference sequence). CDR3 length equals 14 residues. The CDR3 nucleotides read TGTGCCAGCAGCTTAGGAGGGCCCTCCTACGAGCAGTACTTC. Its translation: CASSLGGPSYEQYF.

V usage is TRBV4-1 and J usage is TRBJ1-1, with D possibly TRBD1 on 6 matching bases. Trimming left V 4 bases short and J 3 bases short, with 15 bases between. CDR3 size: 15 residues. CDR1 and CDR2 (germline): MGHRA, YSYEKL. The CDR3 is CASSPRGGGDTEAFF. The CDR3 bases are TGCGCCAGCAGCCCCCGCGGGGGCGGAGACACTGAAGCTTTCTTT.

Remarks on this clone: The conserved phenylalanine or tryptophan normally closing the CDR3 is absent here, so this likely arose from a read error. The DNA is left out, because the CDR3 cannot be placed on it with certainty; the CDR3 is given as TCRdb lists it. The CDR3 reads CASSPIAGNSYS. This chain uses TRBV27 with TRBJ2-3; the table's D call, TRBD2, was not checked against the DNA. CDR1 and CDR2 (germline): MNHEY, SMNVEV (reference sequence). The CDR3 is 12 residues long, counting both termini.